Listed below are T cell receptor beta chains from one sample, sequenced in a study of blood T cell repertoires in COVID-19. TCRdb's table, derived via immunoSEQ multiplex PCR, lists solely in-frame clones and lacks some. The table has some 340,000 clones, around 85% seen once. Sequenced material: peripheral blood. The receptor source for this set is a woman aged 18-35 years with acute or convalescent COVID-19. Each CDR3 is given with its conserved first and last residue. The D gene is left open where the match is weak. Size is stated for part of the rows, as once, few or many counts, or as a class when the clone is expanded.

abundance	j_gene	d_gene	v_gene	CDR3aa	CDR3nt
NA	TRBJ2-1	NA	TRBV9	CASSLQPLYNEQFF	TGTGCCAGCAGCTTACAGCCTCTCTACAATGAGCAGTTCTTC
NA	TRBJ2-7	NA	TRBV10-1	CASSESRQGGEQYF	TGCGCCAGCAGTGAGTCTCGGCAGGGTGGTGAGCAGTACTTC
NA	TRBJ1-2	NA	TRBV7-2	CASSLDRVTDYGYTF	TGTGCCAGCAGCTTAGACAGGGTGACGGACTATGGCTACACCTTC
NA	TRBJ2-1	NA	TRBV5-6	CASSSIREQFF	TGTGCCAGCAGCTCAATCCGGGAGCAGTTCTTC
NA	TRBJ1-1	NA	TRBV19	CASTPSLNRLNTEAFF	TGTGCCAGTACTCCCTCACTCAACCGGTTGAACACTGAAGCTTTCTTT
NA	TRBJ1-2	NA	TRBV29-1	CSVDRGDGYTF	TGCAGCGTTGACAGGGGAGACGGCTACACCTTC
NA	TRBJ1-5	NA	TRBV5-1	CASSLGPTGDQPQHF	TGCGCCAGCAGCTTGGGACCGACAGGAGATCAGCCCCAGCATTTT
NA	TRBJ2-7	NA	TRBV6-6	CASRSTGWREQYF	TGTGCCAGCAGATCAACAGGGTGGCGCGAGCAGTACTTC
NA	TRBJ2-1	NA	TRBV5-6	CASSLGRNEQFF	TGTGCCAGCAGCTTGGGCAGAAATGAGCAGTTCTTC
NA	TRBJ2-1	NA	TRBV4-1	CASSQEGLGVRHEQFF	TGCGCCAGCAGCCAAGAAGGATTGGGAGTTCGACATGAGCAGTTCTTC
once	TRBJ2-7	NA	TRBV24-1	CATSDGSSYEQYF	TGTGCCACCAGTGATGGGAGCTCCTACGAGCAGTACTTC
NA	TRBJ2-7	NA	TRBV6-5	CASSYGAGNHEQYF	TGTGCCAGCAGTTACGGGGCAGGGAACCACGAGCAGTACTTC
NA	TRBJ2-7	TRBD1	TRBV7-6	CASSLGQGGYEQYF	TGTGCCAGCAGCTTGGGACAGGGGGGATACGAGCAGTACTTC
NA	TRBJ2-1	NA	TRBV27	CASSLGPHEQFF	TGTGCCAGCAGTTTGGGGCCCCATGAGCAGTTCTTC
few	TRBJ1-1	NA	TRBV24-1	CATRAGNGDTEAFF	TGTGCCACCAGGGCCGGGAATGGGGACACTGAAGCTTTCTTT
NA	TRBJ2-7	TRBD1	TRBV24-1	CATSDRDSTYEQYF	TGTGCCACCAGTGATCGGGACAGTACCTACGAGCAGTACTTC
NA	TRBJ2-7	NA	TRBV6-6	CASSADKAYEQYF	TGTGCCAGCAGTGCCGACAAAGCCTACGAGCAGTACTTC
NA	TRBJ1-4	NA	TRBV18	CASSPVRGGEKLFF	TGTGCCAGCTCACCGGTCCGGGGAGGGGAAAAACTGTTTTTT
NA	TRBJ2-7	NA	TRBV7-2	CASSLVSSTEIPYEQYF	TGTGCCAGCAGCTTAGTTTCGTCGACAGAGATCCCCTACGAGCAGTACTTC
NA	TRBJ2-1	TRBD1	TRBV9	CASSGGTGRSYNEQFF	TGTGCCAGCAGCGGCGGGACAGGGCGATCCTACAATGAGCAGTTCTTC
NA	TRBJ1-2	TRBD1	TRBV6-5	CASTWDSGYYGYTF	TGTGCCAGCACCTGGGACAGCGGATACTATGGCTACACCTTC
NA	TRBJ2-2	TRBD1	TRBV2	CASSLTGGAGELFF	TGTGCCAGCAGTTTGACAGGGGGGGCCGGGGAGCTGTTTTTT
NA	TRBJ2-7	NA	TRBV5-1	CASSRGYEQYF	TGCGCCAGCAGCCGGGGCTACGAGCAGTACTTC
NA	TRBJ1-2	NA	TRBV7-8	CASSLESRGLDYGYTF	TGTGCCAGCAGCTTAGAATCTAGGGGTCTAGACTATGGCTACACCTTC
NA	TRBJ1-1	TRBD1	TRBV29-1	CSVEVAGGKAFF	TGCAGCGTTGAAGTAGCAGGGGGCAAAGCTTTCTTT
NA	TRBJ2-1	TRBD2	TRBV4-2	CASSQGGRLAENEQFF	TGTGCCAGCAGCCAGGGGGGGCGACTAGCGGAGAATGAGCAGTTCTTC
NA	TRBJ1-1	NA	TRBV10-2	CASRRTNGDTEAFF	TGCGCCAGCAGGAGGACTAATGGGGACACTGAAGCTTTCTTT
NA	TRBJ2-5	NA	TRBV11-2	CASSLAGAQETQYF	TGTGCCAGCAGCTTAGCAGGGGCTCAAGAGACCCAGTACTTC